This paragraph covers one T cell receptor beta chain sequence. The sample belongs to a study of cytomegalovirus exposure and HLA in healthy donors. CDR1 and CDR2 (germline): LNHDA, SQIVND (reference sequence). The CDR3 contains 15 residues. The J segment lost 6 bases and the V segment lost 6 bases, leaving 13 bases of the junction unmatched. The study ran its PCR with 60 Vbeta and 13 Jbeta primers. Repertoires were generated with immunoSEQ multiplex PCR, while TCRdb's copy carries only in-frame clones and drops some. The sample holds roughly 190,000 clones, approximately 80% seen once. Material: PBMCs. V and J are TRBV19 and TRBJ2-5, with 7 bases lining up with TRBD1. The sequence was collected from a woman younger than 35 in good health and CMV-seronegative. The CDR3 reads CASSIDRELSKTQYF. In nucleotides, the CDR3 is TGTGCCAGTAGCATCGACAGGGAACTAAGCAAGACCCAGTACTTC.